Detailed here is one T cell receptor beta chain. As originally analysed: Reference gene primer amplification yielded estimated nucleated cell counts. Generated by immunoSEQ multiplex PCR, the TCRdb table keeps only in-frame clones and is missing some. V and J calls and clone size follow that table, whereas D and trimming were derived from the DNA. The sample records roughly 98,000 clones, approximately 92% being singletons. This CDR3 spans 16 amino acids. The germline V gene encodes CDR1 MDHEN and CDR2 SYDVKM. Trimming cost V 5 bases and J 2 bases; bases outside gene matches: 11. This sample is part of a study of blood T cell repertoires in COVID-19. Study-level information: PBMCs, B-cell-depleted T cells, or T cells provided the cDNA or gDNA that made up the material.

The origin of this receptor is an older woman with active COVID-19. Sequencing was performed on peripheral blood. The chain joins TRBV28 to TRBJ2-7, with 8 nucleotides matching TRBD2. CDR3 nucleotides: TGTGCCAGCAGTCCCGGGAGCGGGGGCAAAACCTACGAGCAGTACTTC. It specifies CASSPGSGGKTYEQYF.